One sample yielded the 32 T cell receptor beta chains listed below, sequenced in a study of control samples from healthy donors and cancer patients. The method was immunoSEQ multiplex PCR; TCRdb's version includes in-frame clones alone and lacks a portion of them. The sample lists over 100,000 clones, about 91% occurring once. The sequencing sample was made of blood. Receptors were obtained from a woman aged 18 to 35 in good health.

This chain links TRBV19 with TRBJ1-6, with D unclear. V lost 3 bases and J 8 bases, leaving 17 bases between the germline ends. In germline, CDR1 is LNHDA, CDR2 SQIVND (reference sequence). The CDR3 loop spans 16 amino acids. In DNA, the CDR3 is TGTGCCAGTAGTATCGACACGATGAACTTCGATTCACCCCTCCACTTT. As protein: CASSIDTMNFDSPLHF.

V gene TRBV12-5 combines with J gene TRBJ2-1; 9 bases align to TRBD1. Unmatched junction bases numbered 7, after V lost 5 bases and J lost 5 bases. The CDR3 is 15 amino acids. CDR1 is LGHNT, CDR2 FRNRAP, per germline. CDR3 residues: CASGPGTGYDNEQFF. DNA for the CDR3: TGTGCTAGTGGTCCCGGGACAGGGTATGACAATGAGCAGTTCTTC.

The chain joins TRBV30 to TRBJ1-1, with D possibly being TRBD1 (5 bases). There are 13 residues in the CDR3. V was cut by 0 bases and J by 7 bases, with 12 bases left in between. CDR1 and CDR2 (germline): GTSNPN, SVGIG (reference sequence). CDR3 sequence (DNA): TGTGCCTGGAGTGTAGGGGATGGTGGTGAAGCTTTCTTT. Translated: CAWSVGDGGEAFF.

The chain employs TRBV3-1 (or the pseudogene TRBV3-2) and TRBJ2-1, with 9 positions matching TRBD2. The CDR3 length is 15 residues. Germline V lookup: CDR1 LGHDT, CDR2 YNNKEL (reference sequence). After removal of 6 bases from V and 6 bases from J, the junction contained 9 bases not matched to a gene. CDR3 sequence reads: CASRYTGTSFNEQFF. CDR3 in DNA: TGTGCCAGCAGGTACACCGGGACTAGCTTCAATGAGCAGTTCTTC.

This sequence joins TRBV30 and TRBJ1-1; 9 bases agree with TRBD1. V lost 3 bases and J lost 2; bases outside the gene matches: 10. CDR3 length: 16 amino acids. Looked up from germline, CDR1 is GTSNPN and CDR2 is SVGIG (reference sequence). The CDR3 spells CAWSGRQGVGNTEAFF. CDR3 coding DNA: TGTGCCTGGAGCGGCAGACAGGGGGTAGGAAACACTGAAGCTTTCTTT.

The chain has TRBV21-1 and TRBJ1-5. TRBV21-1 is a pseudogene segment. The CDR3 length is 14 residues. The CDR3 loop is CASSKGEGRQPQHF. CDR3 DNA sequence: TGTGCCAGCAGCAAAGGGGAGGGTAGGCAGCCCCAGCATTTT.

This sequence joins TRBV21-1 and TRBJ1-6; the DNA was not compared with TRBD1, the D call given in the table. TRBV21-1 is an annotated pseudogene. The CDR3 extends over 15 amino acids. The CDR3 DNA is TGTGCCAGCCTAACTTCCAGGGGGATTAATTCACCCCTCCACTTT. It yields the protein CASLTSRGINSPLHF.

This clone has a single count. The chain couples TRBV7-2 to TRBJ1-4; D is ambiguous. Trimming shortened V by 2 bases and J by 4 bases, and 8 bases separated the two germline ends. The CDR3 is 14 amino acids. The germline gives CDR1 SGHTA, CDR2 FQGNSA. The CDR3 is CASSLYHDNEKLFF. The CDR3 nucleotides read TGTGCCAGCAGCTTATACCATGATAATGAAAAACTGTTTTTT.

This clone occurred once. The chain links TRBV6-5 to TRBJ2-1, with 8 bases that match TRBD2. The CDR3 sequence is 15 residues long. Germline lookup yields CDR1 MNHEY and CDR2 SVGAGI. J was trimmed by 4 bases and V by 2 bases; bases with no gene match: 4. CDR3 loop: CASSYEASGYNEQFF. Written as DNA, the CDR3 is TGTGCCAGCAGTTACGAGGCTAGCGGGTACAATGAGCAGTTCTTC.

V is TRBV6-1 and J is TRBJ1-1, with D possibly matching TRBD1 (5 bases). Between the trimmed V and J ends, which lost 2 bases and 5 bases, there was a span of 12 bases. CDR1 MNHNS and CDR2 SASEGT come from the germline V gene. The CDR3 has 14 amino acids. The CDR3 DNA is TGTGCCAGCAGTGAACCAGGGTTCGTGACTGAAGCTTTCTTT. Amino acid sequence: CASSEPGFVTEAFF.

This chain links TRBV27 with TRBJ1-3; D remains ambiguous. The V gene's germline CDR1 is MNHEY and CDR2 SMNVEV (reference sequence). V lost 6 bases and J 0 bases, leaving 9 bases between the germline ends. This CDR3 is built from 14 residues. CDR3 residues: CASSPDRSGNTIYF. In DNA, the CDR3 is TGTGCCAGCAGCCCAGACCGCTCTGGAAACACCATATATTTT.

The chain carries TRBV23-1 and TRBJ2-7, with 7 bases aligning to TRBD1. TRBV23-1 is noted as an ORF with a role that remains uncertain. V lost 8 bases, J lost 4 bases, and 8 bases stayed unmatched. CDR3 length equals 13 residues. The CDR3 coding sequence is TGCGCCAGCCGAAACAGGGGAACGTACGAGCAGTACTTC. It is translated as CASRNRGTYEQYF.

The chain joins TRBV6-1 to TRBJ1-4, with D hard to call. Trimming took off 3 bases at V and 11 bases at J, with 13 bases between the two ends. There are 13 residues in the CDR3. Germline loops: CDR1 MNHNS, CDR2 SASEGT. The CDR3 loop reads CASSDAGLRKLFF. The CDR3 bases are TGTGCCAGCAGTGACGCGGGTTTGAGGAAACTGTTTTTT.

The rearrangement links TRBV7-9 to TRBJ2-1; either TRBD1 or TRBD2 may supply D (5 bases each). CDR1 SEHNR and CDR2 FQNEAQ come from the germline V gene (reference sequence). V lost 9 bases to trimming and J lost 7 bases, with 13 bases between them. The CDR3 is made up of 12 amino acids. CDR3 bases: TGTGCCAGTTCGGCTGGGGGTAATGAGCAGTTCTTC. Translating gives CASSAGGNEQFF.

The CDR3 region is CASSVLLEAFF. CDR3 nucleotides: TGTGCCAGCAGTGTGTTATTGGAAGCTTTCTTT. The chain joins TRBV2 to TRBJ1-1; D remains ambiguous. V was pared by 4 bases and J by 8 bases, with 8 bases between. The CDR3 sequence is 11 residues long. Germline V gives CDR1 SNHLY, CDR2 FYNNEI.

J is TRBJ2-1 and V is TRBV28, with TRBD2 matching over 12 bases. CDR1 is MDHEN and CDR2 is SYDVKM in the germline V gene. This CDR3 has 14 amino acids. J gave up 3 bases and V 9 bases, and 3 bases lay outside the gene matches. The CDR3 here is CASRLAGVYNEQFF. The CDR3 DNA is TGTGCCAGTAGACTAGCGGGAGTCTACAATGAGCAGTTCTTC.

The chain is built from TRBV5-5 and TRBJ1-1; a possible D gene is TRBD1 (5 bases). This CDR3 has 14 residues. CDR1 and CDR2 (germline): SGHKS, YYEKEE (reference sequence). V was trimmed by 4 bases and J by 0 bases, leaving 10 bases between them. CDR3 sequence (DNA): TGTGCCAGCAGCCCCCCGGGGGTGAACACTGAAGCTTTCTTT. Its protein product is CASSPPGVNTEAFF.

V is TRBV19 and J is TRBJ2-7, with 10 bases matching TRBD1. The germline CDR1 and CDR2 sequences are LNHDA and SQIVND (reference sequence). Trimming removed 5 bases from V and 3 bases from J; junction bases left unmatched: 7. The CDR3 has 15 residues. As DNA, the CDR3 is TGTGCCAGTAGTTCGATCGGACAGGGGGACTACGAGCAGTACTTC. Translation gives CASSSIGQGDYEQYF.

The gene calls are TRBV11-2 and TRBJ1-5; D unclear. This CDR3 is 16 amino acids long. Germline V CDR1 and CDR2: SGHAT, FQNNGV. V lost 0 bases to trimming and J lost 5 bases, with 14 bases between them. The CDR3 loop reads CASSLDLVGIDQPQHF. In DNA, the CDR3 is TGTGCCAGCAGCTTAGATCTCGTGGGAATCGATCAGCCCCAGCATTTT.

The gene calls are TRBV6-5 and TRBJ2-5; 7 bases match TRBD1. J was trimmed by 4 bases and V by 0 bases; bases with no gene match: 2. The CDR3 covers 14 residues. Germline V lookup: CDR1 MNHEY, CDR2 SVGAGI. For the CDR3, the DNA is TGTGCCAGCAGTTACTCCACAGGGGTAGAGACCCAGTACTTC. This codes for CASSYSTGVETQYF.

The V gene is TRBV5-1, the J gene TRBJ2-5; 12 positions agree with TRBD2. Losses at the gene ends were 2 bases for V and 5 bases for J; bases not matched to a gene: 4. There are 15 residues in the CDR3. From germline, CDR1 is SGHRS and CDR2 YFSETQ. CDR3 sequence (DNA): TGCGCCAGCAGCTTTATTACTAGCGGGGGGGAGACCCAGTACTTC. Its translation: CASSFITSGGETQYF.

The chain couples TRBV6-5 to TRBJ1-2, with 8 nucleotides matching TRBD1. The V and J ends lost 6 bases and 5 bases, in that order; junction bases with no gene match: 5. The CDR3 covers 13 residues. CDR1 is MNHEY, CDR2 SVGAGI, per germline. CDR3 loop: CASRNRTGYGYTF. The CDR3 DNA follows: TGTGCCAGCAGGAACAGGACAGGGTATGGCTACACCTTC.

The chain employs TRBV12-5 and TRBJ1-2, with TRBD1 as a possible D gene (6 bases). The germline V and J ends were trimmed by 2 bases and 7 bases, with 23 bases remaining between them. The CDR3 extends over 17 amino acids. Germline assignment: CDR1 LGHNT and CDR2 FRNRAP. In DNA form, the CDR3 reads TGTGCTAGTGGTTTGCCCTCCGGGGGGAGGGGGGAGGGTGGCTACACCTTC. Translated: CASGLPSGGRGEGGYTF.

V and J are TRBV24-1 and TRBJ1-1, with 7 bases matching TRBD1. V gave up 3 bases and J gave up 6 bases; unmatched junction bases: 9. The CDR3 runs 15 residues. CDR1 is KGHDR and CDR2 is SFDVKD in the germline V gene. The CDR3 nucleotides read TGTGCCACCAGTGATATCCAGGGGGTTCCTTCTGAAGCTTTCTTT. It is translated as CATSDIQGVPSEAFF.

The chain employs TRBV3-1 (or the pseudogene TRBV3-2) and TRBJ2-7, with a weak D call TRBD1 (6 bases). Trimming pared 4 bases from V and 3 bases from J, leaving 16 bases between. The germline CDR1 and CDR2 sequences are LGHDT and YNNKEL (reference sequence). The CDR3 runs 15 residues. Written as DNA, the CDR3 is TGTGCCAGCAGCCCCAGACAGGATAATTACTACGAGCAGTACTTC. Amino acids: CASSPRQDNYYEQYF.

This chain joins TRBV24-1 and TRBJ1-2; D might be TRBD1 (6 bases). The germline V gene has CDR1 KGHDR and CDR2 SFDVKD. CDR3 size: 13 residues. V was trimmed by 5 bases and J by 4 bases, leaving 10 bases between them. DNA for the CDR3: TGTGCCACCAGTGCGACAGGACCCTATGGCTACACCTTC. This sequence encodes CATSATGPYGYTF.

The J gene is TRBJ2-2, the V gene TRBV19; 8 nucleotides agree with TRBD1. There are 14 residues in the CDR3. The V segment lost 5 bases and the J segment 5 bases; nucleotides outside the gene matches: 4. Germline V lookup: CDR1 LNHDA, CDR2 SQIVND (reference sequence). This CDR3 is CASSSTGETGELFF. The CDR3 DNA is TGTGCCAGTAGTTCGACAGGGGAGACCGGGGAGCTGTTTTTT.

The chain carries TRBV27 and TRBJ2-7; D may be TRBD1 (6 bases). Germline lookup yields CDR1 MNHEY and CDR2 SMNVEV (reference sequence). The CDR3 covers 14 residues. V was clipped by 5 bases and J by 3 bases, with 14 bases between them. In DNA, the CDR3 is TGTGCCAGCAGTGGGTCGGGACAACGCTACGAGCAGTACTTC. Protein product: CASSGSGQRYEQYF.

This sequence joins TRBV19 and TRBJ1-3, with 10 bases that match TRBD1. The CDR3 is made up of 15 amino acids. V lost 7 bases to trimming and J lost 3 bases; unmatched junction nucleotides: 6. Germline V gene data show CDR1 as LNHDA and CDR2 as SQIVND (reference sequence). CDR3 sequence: CASKRQGADGNTIYF. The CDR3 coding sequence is TGTGCCAGTAAGAGACAGGGGGCTGATGGAAACACCATATATTTT.

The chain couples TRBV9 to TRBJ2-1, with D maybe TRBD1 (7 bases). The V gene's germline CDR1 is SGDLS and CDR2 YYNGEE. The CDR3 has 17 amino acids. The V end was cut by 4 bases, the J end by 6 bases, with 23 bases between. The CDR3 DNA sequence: TGTGCCAGCAGCTCAGGAGGGGGCGGGCTGGACCTCAATGAGCAGTTCTTC. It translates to CASSSGGGGLDLNEQFF.

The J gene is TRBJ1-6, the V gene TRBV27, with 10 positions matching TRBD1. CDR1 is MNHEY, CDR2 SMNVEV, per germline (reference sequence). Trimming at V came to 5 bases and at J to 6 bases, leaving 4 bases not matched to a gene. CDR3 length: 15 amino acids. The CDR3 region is CASSTRDRGNSPLHF. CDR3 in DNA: TGTGCCAGCAGTACCCGGGACAGGGGTAATTCACCCCTCCACTTT.

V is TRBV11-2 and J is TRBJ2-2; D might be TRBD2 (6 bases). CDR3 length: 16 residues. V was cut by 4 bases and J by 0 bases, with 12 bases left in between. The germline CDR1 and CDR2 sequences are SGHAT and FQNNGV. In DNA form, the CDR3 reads TGTGCCAGCAGCTCGGGGACTTTCGCGAACACCGGGGAGCTGTTTTTT. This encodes CASSSGTFANTGELFF.